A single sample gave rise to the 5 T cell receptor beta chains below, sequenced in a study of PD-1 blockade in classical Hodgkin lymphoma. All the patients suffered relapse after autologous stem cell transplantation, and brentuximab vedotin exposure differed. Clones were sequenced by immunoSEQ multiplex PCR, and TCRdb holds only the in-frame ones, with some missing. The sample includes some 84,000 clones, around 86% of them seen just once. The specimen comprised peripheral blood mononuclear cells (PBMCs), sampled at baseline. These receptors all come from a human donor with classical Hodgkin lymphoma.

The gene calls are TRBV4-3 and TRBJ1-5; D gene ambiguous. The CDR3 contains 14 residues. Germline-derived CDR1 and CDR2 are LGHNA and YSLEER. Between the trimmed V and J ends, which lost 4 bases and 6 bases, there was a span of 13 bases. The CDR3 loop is CASSRYVMGQPQHF. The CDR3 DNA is TGCGCCAGCAGCCGCTACGTCATGGGTCAGCCCCAGCATTTT.

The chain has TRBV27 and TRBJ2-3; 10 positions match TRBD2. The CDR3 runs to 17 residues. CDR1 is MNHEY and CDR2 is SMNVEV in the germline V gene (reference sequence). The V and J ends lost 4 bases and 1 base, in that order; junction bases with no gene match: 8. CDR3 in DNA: TGTGCCAGCAGTTCACTACTAGCGGGATATGGCACAGATACGCAGTATTTT. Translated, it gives CASSSLLAGYGTDTQYF.

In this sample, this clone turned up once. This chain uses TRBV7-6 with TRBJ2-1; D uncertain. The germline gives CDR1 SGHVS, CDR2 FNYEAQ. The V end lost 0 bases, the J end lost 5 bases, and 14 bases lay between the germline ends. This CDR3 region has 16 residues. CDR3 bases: TGTGCCAGCAGCTTAGCCCTAGTCCGTGGGAACAATGAGCAGTTCTTC. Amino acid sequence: CASSLALVRGNNEQFF.

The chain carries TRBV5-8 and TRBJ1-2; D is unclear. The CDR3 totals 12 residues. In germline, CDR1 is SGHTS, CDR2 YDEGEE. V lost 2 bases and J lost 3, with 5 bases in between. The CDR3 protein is CASSFAYYGYTF. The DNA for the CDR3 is TGTGCCAGCAGCTTCGCGTACTATGGCTACACCTTC.

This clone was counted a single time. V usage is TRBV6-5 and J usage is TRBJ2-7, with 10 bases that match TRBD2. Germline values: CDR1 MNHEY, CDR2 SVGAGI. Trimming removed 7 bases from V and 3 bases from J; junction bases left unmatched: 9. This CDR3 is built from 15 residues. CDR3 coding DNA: TGTGCCAGCACCCCCAGGGCTAGCGGGGGCTACGAGCAGTACTTC. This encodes CASTPRASGGYEQYF.